This T cell receptor beta chain was sequenced during a study of blood T cell repertoires in COVID-19. For the study at large: The origin of the acute and convalescent COVID-19 samples was the United States, Italy and Spain. PBMCs, B-cell-depleted T cells, or T cells provided the cDNA or gDNA that made up the material.

Authors' processing steps: Nucleated cell counts were estimated from reference gene primer amplification. Libraries were prepared by immunoSEQ multiplex PCR; TCRdb keeps only in-frame clonotypes and omits some of them. That table gives V, J and clone size, and the DNA gave D and trimming. The table lists a few hundred thousand clones, about 89% of them singletons, with around 9.5% in the top ten. The germline V gene encodes CDR1 SQVTM and CDR2 ANQGSEA. The trim removed 7 bases at V and 4 bases at J, leaving 5 bases unmatched. This CDR3 has 13 residues. This sequence originates from a man aged 35 to 55 who had recovered from COVID-19. Source material: peripheral blood. The J gene is TRBJ2-3, the V gene TRBV29-1; 10 nucleotides match TRBD1. This CDR3 is CSAGQGVSDTQYF. The CDR3 DNA sequence: TGCAGCGCCGGACAGGGGGTATCAGATACGCAGTATTTT.